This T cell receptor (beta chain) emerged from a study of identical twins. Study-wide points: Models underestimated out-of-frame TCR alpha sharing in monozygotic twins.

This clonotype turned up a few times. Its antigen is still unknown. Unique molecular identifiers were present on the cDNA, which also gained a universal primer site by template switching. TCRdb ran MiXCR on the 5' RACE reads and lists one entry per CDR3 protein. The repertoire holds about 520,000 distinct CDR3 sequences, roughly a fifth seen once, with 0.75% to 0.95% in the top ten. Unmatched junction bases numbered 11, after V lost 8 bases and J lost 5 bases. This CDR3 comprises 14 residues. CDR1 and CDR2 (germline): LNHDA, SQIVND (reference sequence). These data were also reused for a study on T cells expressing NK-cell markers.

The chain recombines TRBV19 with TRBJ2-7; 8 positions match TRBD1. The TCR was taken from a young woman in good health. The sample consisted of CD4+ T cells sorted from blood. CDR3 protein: CASSRDRGSHEQYF. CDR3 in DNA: TGTGCCAGTTCGAGAGACAGGGGATCCCACGAGCAGTACTTC.